The sequence of this T cell receptor beta chain was determined in a study of cytomegalovirus exposure and HLA in healthy donors. The PCR was carried out with 60 Vbeta primers and 13 Jbeta primers. Here immunoSEQ multiplex PCR was the method, and the copy in TCRdb shows in-frame clones only, minus some. This table has roughly 170,000 clones, 75% to 85% appearing once. The CDR3 is 14 residues long. Germline V gene data show CDR1 as SGHTA and CDR2 as FQGNSA. V was clipped by 4 bases and J by 2 bases; unmatched bases: 4. Material for sequencing was PBMCs. The rearrangement uses TRBV7-2 and TRBJ1-2; TRBD1 agrees at 7 bases. This sequence was found in a man aged 25-45 years in good health and CMV-seropositive. CDR3 bases: TGTGCCAGCAGCTCATCGACAGGGAACTATGGCTACACCTTC. It encodes CASSSSTGNYGYTF. The variable domain in full, completed from reference TRBV7-2 and TRBJ1-2, reads GAGVSQSPSNKVTEKGKDVELRCDPISGHTALYWYRQSLGQGLEFLIYFQGNSAPDKSGLPSDRFSAERTGGSVSTLTIQRTQQEDSAVYLCASSSSTGNYGYTFGSGTRLTVV.